This T cell receptor beta chain was sequenced for a study of T cell repertoires in ileal Crohn's disease. For the study at large: Surgery for a complication: stricturing in approximately 60%, penetrating in about 40%. The study's findings and limits: Sorted CD8 T cells held more high-frequency clones than CD4. Every patient over 26.8% clonality showed endoscopic recurrence.

CDR1 is MNHNS, CDR2 SASEGT, per germline. Trimming stripped 7 bases from V and 1 base from J, with 17 bases between. The CDR3 loop spans 15 amino acids. The assay was immunoSEQ multiplex PCR, and TCRdb's table has in-frame clones only and misses some. The repertoire includes about 30,000 clones, around 80% of them detected once, and 4.5% to 6% sits in the top ten. Comments on this clone: The antigen remains unidentified.

Sample: ileal tissue. The source of this sequence is an adult with Crohn's disease. This chain links TRBV6-1 with TRBJ2-7, with TRBD2 as a possible D gene (7 bases). The CDR3 region is CASTRAGGPSYEQYF. The CDR3 coding sequence is TGTGCCAGCACCCGAGCCGGGGGGCCATCCTACGAGCAGTACTTC.